Presented here are 23 T cell receptor beta chains from one specimen sequenced in a study of T cell responses to AZD1222 COVID-19 vaccine. Method: immunoSEQ multiplex PCR; TCRdb's copy keeps in-frame clones and lacks some. This table holds 100,000 to 120,000 clones, 85% to 90% found once. Specimen: peripheral blood, collected on day 0 of AZD1222 vaccination. The receptors shown here come from an adult in good health.

The chain is built from TRBV7-3 and TRBJ2-2; 8 bases are shared with TRBD1. The J segment lost 4 bases and the V segment lost 5 bases, leaving 6 bases of the junction unmatched. The CDR3 consists of 15 residues. The V gene's germline CDR1 is SGHTA and CDR2 FQGTGA. In nucleotides, the CDR3 is TGTGCCAGCAGCGGACCCGGGACAGGCACCGGGGAGCTGTTTTTT. As protein: CASSGPGTGTGELFF.

J is TRBJ1-1 and V is TRBV28, with 7 bases matching TRBD1. This CDR3 comprises 11 residues. The trim removed 8 bases at V and 5 bases at J, leaving 2 bases unmatched. CDR1 and CDR2 from the germline V gene are MDHEN and SYDVKM. CDR3 in DNA: TGTGCCAGCCCCAGGGGGACTGAAGCTTTCTTT. Its translation is CASPRGTEAFF.

CDR3 nucleotides: TGTGCCAGCAGTTTAGCAGCCATTGGGGACTACGAGCAGTACTTC. Encoded protein: CASSLAAIGDYEQYF. This chain links TRBV28 with TRBJ2-7; D unresolved. From germline, CDR1 is MDHEN and CDR2 SYDVKM. The CDR3 is made up of 15 amino acids. Trimming cost V 2 bases and J 3 bases, with 14 bases left between them.

This chain links TRBV3-1 (or the pseudogene TRBV3-2) with TRBJ2-3; 9 bases match TRBD2. Germline values: CDR1 LGHDT, CDR2 YNNKEL (reference sequence). With 5 bases clipped from V and 2 bases from J, the junction kept 5 bases outside the gene matches. The CDR3 runs to 15 residues. The CDR3 DNA reads TGTGCCAGCAGCGCGGGACTAGCCTTCACAGATACGCAGTATTTT. It codes for CASSAGLAFTDTQYF.

The V gene is TRBV6-2 or TRBV6-3, the J gene TRBJ2-1; TRBD2 agrees at 7 bases. Trimming cost V 2 bases and J 2 bases; bases outside gene matches: 6. The length of the CDR3 is 16 residues. Germline V gene sequence: CDR1 MNHEY, CDR2 SVGEGT. The CDR3 spells CASSYPRGEAYNEQFF. CDR3 coding DNA: TGTGCCAGCAGTTACCCCCGGGGGGAGGCCTACAATGAGCAGTTCTTC.

The chain couples TRBV3-1 (or the pseudogene TRBV3-2) to TRBJ2-1, with 7 bases aligning to TRBD2. The CDR3 is 14 residues long. Germline V CDR1 and CDR2: LGHDT, YNNKEL (reference sequence). With V trimmed by 3 bases and J by 6 bases, 5 bases remained unmatched. CDR3 region: CASSHTGEGNEQFF. DNA of the CDR3: TGTGCCAGCAGCCATACGGGGGAGGGCAATGAGCAGTTCTTC.

J is TRBJ2-3 and V is TRBV9; D gene unclear. CDR1 SGDLS and CDR2 YYNGEE come from the germline V gene. CDR3 length: 14 residues. V shed 0 bases and J shed 2 bases, with 7 bases lying between them. The CDR3 spells CASSVVPITDTQYF. The CDR3 DNA reads TGTGCCAGCAGCGTAGTCCCGATCACAGATACGCAGTATTTT.

The chain couples TRBV2 to TRBJ1-2, with D unresolved. The V end was cut by 4 bases, the J end by 3 bases, with 9 bases between. The CDR3 spans 13 residues. The V gene's germline CDR1 is SNHLY and CDR2 FYNNEI. CDR3 sequence: CASSAYTHYGYTF. DNA for the CDR3: TGTGCCAGCAGTGCGTACACCCACTATGGCTACACCTTC.

The chain links TRBV6-5 to TRBJ2-7, with 8 bases lining up with TRBD1. Trimming cost V 6 bases and J 1 base; bases outside gene matches: 8. Per the germline V gene, CDR1 is MNHEY and CDR2 is SVGAGI. There are 15 residues in the CDR3. The CDR3 nucleotides are TGTGCCAGCAGCGCCAGGGACAGGACGTCCTACGAGCAGTACTTC. The encoded protein is CASSARDRTSYEQYF.

The chain links TRBV10-3 to TRBJ1-6; TRBD1 agrees at 8 bases. CDR1 and CDR2 (germline): ENHRY, SYGVKD. The J segment lost 7 bases and the V segment lost 2 bases, leaving 1 base of the junction unmatched. The CDR3 consists of 14 residues. Here the CDR3 reads CAISEGQGNSPLHF. The CDR3 coding sequence is TGTGCCATCAGTGAGGGACAGGGAAATTCACCCCTCCACTTT.

The chain has TRBV19 and TRBJ1-3; D is uncertain. This CDR3 has 13 amino acids. Deletions cut 3 bases from V and 2 bases from J, with 5 bases between. CDR1 is LNHDA, CDR2 SQIVND, per germline (reference sequence). CDR3 in amino acids: CASSIEPGNTIYF. In nucleotides, the CDR3 is TGTGCCAGTAGTATCGAACCTGGAAACACCATATATTTT.

The rearrangement links TRBV6-1 to TRBJ2-7, with D unclear. CDR1 is MNHNS and CDR2 is SASEGT in the germline V gene. V lost 0 bases and J lost 5, with 8 bases in between. The CDR3 runs 13 residues. The CDR3, as DNA: TGTGCCAGCAGTGAAGCTGTCTCGGACGAGCAGTACTTC. It codes for CASSEAVSDEQYF.

This clone was seen more than once but under ten times. Here the CDR3 DNA reads TGCGCCAGCAGCCCTACAGGGGGCAACTATGGCTACACCTTC. Encoded protein: CASSPTGGNYGYTF. The V gene is TRBV5-1, the J gene TRBJ1-2; TRBD1 matches 9 bases. CDR1 is SGHRS and CDR2 is YFSETQ in the germline V gene. The V gene end was trimmed by 4 bases and the J gene end by 2 bases; junction bases not matched to a gene: 3. The CDR3 totals 14 residues.

The gene calls are TRBV6-5 and TRBJ2-7; D is undetermined. Germline CDR1 is MNHEY and CDR2 is SVGAGI. This CDR3 has 13 amino acids. With 2 bases removed from V and 3 bases from J, the gap between germline ends came to 8 bases. The CDR3 sequence: CASSYPGRYEQYF. CDR3 in DNA: TGTGCCAGCAGTTACCCTGGACGCTACGAGCAGTACTTC.

DNA of the CDR3: TGTGCCAGCCGCTCTAGGGGGGGAAACACCATATATTTT. Translating it yields CASRSRGGNTIYF. V gene TRBV6-5 combines with J gene TRBJ1-3; possible D gene TRBD1, 6 bases. The CDR3 extends over 13 amino acids. V was trimmed by 8 bases and J by 4 bases, leaving 12 bases between them. The germline V gene has CDR1 MNHEY and CDR2 SVGAGI.

This rearrangement joins TRBV3-1 (or the pseudogene TRBV3-2) to TRBJ2-7, with D hard to call. In germline, CDR1 is LGHDT, CDR2 YNNKEL (reference sequence). Trimming removed 4 bases from V and 2 bases from J, with 12 bases in between. This CDR3 has 14 amino acids. The CDR3 sequence: CASSPGVGTYEQYF. The DNA of the CDR3 is TGTGCCAGCAGCCCCGGTGTGGGCACCTACGAGCAGTACTTC.

V is TRBV5-5 and J is TRBJ2-1, with 7 bases lining up with TRBD2. The CDR3 extends over 14 amino acids. V gave up 1 base and J gave up 5 bases; unmatched junction bases: 3. From germline, CDR1 is SGHKS and CDR2 YYEKEE (reference sequence). CDR3 DNA sequence: TGTGCCAGCAGCTTGTGGCGGGGGAACAATGAGCAGTTCTTC. It yields the protein CASSLWRGNNEQFF.

The V call is TRBV19, the J call TRBJ2-2; 10 bases line up with TRBD1. Germline trimming cut 3 bases from V and 4 bases from J; bases unmatched to any gene: 8. The CDR3 totals 17 residues. The germline V gene has CDR1 LNHDA and CDR2 SQIVND (reference sequence). CDR3 amino acids: CASSIERGTGVTGELFF. CDR3 in DNA: TGTGCCAGTAGTATCGAGCGAGGGACAGGGGTCACCGGGGAGCTGTTTTTT.

The chain carries TRBV7-7 and TRBJ2-2, with unresolved D. Trimming took 1 base from V and 4 from J, leaving 7 bases between them. CDR1 is SSHAT and CDR2 is FNYEAQ in the germline V gene (reference sequence). This CDR3 comprises 14 residues. Here the CDR3 DNA reads TGTGCCAGCAGCTTAGAAGGCAGCACCGGGGAGCTGTTTTTT. This gives the protein CASSLEGSTGELFF.

V gene TRBV14 combines with J gene TRBJ2-3, with TRBD2 matching over 7 bases. The CDR3 has 11 amino acids. Germline-derived CDR1 and CDR2 are SGHDN and FVKESK. Unmatched junction bases numbered 3, after V lost 1 base and J lost 14 bases. The CDR3 sequence is CASSQGTRPYF. CDR3 nucleotide sequence: TGTGCCAGCAGCCAAGGGACTAGGCCGTATTTT. Full variable domain (missing parts from reference TRBV14 and TRBJ2-3): EAGVTQFPSHSVIEKGQTVTLRCDPISGHDNLYWYRRVMGKEIKFLLHFVKESKQDESGMPNNRFLAERTGGTYSTLKVQPAELEDSGVYFCASSQGTRPYFGPGTRLTVL.

The CDR3 nucleotides read TGTGCCAGCGCAACTAGCCCCAGTGAGCAGTTCTTC. Translating gives CASATSPSEQFF. The V call is TRBV10-3, the J call TRBJ2-1; tentative D call: TRBD2 (6 bases). Looked up from germline, CDR1 is ENHRY and CDR2 is SYGVKD. Trimming removed 10 bases from V and 9 bases from J, with 16 bases in between. This CDR3 has 12 amino acids.

The gene calls are TRBV19 and TRBJ1-5; 8 bases are a match to TRBD1. V gave up 3 bases and J gave up 2 bases; unmatched junction bases: 0. This CDR3 contains 14 residues. Germline V gene data show CDR1 as LNHDA and CDR2 as SQIVND (reference sequence). The CDR3 nucleotides read TGTGCCAGTAGTATGACAGGGGGCAATCAGCCCCAGCATTTT. It codes for CASSMTGGNQPQHF.

This rearrangement joins TRBV6-5 to TRBJ1-1; D is unclear. Trimming removed 6 bases from V and 3 bases from J, with 11 bases in between. The CDR3 runs to 13 residues. From germline, CDR1 is MNHEY and CDR2 SVGAGI. CDR3 in amino acids: CASRGGADTEAFF. DNA of the CDR3: TGTGCCAGCAGGGGCGGTGCGGACACTGAAGCTTTCTTT.